This TCR beta chain comes out of a study of shared clonotypes between healthy human individuals. Points from the study as a whole: Only blood was sampled, and tissue TCR repertoires likely differ from blood ones.

In the case of this clone: The antigen is not known.

Samples underwent the assay at deep level. Produced via immunoSEQ multiplex PCR; TCRdb's table is partial and in-frame only. The data show hundreds of thousands of clones, with 95% to 98% seen just once and around 0.3% held by the top ten. Naivety among CD8 cells was defined by CD45RO negativity and positive CCR7 selection, thereby excluding terminally differentiated effector memory CD45RA+ cells. Sequences were obtained from naive CD8+ T cells sorted from blood. This sequence was found in a young man in good health.

The DNA of the CDR3 is TGTGCCAGCAGCTTACGGGGAATCTACGAGCAGTACTTC. Encoded protein: CASSLRGIYEQYF. The rearrangement joins TRBV5-6 to TRBJ2-7, with TRBD2 as a possible D gene (5 bases). The CDR3 runs 13 residues. Germline V gives CDR1 SGHDT, CDR2 YYEEEE. The ends were cut back, 2 bases at V and 3 bases at J, with 9 bases in the middle.